This T cell receptor beta chain was obtained from a study of CD8+ T cells in alopecia areata. Study at large: Treatment of the treated patients consisted of oral tofacitinib, 5 to 10 mg twice daily. General observations from the study: Under tofacitinib, numerous expanded lesional clonotypes remained detectable in scalp and blood.

The CDR3 has 13 residues. Trimming shortened V by 2 bases and J by 2 bases, and 6 bases separated the two germline ends. Germline CDR1 is SNHLY and CDR2 is FYNNEI. Treatment described: oral pan-JAK inhibitor, 5-10 mg twice daily. A note on this clone: The antigen is undetermined. In the same sample, other DNA sequences code for this CDR3.

RNA extraction and reverse transcription yielded cDNA as sequencing template. This table comes from immunoSEQ multiplex PCR, and its TCRdb copy is limited to in-frame clones, with some not included. Of fewer than 250,000 clones listed, approximately 57% are singletons. V is TRBV2 and J is TRBJ2-5, with D maybe TRBD1 (6 bases). Here the sequenced sample was CD4+ T cells sorted from blood, taken at week 24, from a patient treated with tofacitinib. The sequence derives from a human donor with alopecia areata. The DNA for the CDR3 is TGTGCCAGCAGTGAAACAGGGCAAGAGACCCAGTACTTC. Encoded protein: CASSETGQETQYF.